This TCR beta chain was found in a study of T cell responses to AZD1222 COVID-19 vaccine. In regard to this clone: Its specificity is not known.

Whole-study findings and limits: With two AZD1222 doses given, Spike-specific TCR breadth and depth both rose.

This table comes from immunoSEQ multiplex PCR, and its TCRdb copy is limited to in-frame clones, with some not included. The table has about 260,000 clones, over 90% seen once. The CDR3 totals 12 residues. Germline lookup yields CDR1 SEHNR and CDR2 FQNEAQ (reference sequence). Trimming pared 5 bases from V and 9 bases from J, leaving 14 bases between. The sequence came from an adult in good health. The chain has TRBV7-9 and TRBJ2-7; possibly TRBD1 or TRBD2 for D (5 bases each). Sequenced here: peripheral blood, sampled on day 0 of AZD1222 vaccination. CDR3 DNA sequence: TGTGCCAGCAGCCTGACGGGGCGGTGGCAGTACTTC. Residues: CASSLTGRWQYF.